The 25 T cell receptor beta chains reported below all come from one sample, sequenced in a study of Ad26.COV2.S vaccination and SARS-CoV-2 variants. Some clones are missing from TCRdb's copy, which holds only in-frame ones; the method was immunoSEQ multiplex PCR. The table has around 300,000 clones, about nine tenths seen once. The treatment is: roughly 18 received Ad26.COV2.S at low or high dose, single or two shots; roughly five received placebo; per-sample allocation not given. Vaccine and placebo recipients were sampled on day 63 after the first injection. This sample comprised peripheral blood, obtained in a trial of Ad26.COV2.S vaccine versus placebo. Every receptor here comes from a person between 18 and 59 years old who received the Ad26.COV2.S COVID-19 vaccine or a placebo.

CDR3 DNA sequence: TGCGCCAGCAGCACAGCAGGGCTGGAATTATACAATGAGCAGTTCTTC. Its translation is CASSTAGLELYNEQFF. The chain links TRBV5-1 to TRBJ2-1, with D maybe TRBD1 (5 bases). Germline lookup yields CDR1 SGHRS and CDR2 YFSETQ. This CDR3 is built from 16 residues. Trimming removed 4 bases at V and 4 bases at J, with 18 bases between.

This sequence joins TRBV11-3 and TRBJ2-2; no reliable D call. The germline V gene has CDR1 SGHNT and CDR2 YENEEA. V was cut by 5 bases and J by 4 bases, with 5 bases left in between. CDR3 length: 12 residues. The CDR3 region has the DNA TGTGCCAGCAGCCGAGCCACCGGGGAGCTGTTTTTT. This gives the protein CASSRATGELFF.

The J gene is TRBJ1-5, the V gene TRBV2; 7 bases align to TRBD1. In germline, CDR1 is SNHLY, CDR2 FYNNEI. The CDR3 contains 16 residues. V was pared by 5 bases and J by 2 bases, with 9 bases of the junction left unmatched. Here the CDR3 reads CASSPPRGMGNQPQHF. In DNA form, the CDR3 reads TGTGCCAGCAGTCCCCCCAGGGGGATGGGCAATCAGCCCCAGCATTTT.

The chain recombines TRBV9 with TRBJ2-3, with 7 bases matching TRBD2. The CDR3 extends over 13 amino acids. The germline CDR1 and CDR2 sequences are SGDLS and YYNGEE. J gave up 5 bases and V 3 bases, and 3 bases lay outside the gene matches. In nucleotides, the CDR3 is TGTGCCAGCAGCGGGACTAGGGTAGATACGCAGTATTTT. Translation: CASSGTRVDTQYF.

CDR3 sequence reads: CASSQEEMNTEAFF. In DNA form, the CDR3 reads TGCGCCAGCAGCCAAGAAGAAATGAACACTGAAGCTTTCTTT. This chain joins TRBV4-1 and TRBJ1-1, with D hard to call. Germline V gene sequence: CDR1 MGHRA, CDR2 YSYEKL. The CDR3 extends over 14 amino acids. The ends were cut back, 0 bases at V and 0 bases at J, with 5 bases in the middle.

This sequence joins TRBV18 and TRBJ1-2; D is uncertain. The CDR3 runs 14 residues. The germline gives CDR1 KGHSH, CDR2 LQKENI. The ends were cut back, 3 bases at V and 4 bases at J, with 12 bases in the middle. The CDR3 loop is CASSPGGYLYGYTF. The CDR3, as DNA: TGTGCCAGCTCACCCGGCGGATACCTCTATGGCTACACCTTC.

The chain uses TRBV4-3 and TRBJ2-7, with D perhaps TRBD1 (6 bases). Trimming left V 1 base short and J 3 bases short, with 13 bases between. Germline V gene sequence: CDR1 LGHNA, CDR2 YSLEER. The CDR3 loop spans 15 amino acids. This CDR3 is CASSQVWGLDYEQYF. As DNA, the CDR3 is TGCGCCAGCAGCCAAGTATGGGGGCTAGACTACGAGCAGTACTTC.

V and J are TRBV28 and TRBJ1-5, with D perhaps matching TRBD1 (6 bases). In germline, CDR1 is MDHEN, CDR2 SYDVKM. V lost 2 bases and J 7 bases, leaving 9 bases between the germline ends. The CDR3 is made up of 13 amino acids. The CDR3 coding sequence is TGTGCCAGCAGTTTAGAGGGGGTCCAGCCCCAGCATTTT. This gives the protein CASSLEGVQPQHF.

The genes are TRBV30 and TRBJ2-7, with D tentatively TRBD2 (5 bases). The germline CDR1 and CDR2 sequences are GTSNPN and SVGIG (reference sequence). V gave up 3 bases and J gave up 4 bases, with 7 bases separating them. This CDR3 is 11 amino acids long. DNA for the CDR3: TGTGCCTGGAGAGTAGCGTACGAGCAGTACTTC. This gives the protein CAWRVAYEQYF.

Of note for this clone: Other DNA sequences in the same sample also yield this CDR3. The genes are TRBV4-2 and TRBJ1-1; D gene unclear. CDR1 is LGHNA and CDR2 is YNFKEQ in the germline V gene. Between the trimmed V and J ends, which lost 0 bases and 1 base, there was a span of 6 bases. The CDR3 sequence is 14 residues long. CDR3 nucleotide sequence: TGTGCCAGCAGCCAAGATAGTAAGAACACTGAAGCTTTCTTT. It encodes CASSQDSKNTEAFF.

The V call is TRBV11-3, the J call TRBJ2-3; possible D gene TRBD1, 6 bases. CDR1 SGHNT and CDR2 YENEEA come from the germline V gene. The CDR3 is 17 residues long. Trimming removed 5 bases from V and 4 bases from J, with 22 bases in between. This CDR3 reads CASSPRRTGRSADTQYF. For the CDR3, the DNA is TGTGCCAGCAGCCCCCGGAGAACAGGGCGAAGCGCAGATACGCAGTATTTT.

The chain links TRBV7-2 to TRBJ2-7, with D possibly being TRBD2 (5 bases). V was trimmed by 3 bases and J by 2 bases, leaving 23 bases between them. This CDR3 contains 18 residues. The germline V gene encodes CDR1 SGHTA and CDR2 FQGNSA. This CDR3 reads CASSFKVTVSGPPYEQYF. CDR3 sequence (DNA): TGTGCCAGCAGCTTTAAGGTCACCGTGAGCGGACCCCCCTACGAGCAGTACTTC. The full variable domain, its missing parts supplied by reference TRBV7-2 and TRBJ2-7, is GAGVSQSPSNKVTEKGKDVELRCDPISGHTALYWYRQSLGQGLEFLIYFQGNSAPDKSGLPSDRFSAERTGGSVSTLTIQRTQQEDSAVYLCASSFKVTVSGPPYEQYFGPGTRLTVT.

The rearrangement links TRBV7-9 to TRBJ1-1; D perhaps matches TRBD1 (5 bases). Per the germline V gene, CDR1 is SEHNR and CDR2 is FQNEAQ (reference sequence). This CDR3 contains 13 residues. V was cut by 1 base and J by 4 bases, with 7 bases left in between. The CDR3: CASSLGGITEAFF. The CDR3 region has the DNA TGTGCCAGCAGCTTAGGGGGGATCACTGAAGCTTTCTTT.

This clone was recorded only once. DNA of the CDR3: TGCGCCAGCAGCCAAAACCCACCGGGGGGCGAGTACCAAGAGACCCAGTACTTC. Amino acids: CASSQNPPGGEYQETQYF. The V call is TRBV4-3, the J call TRBJ2-5; maybe TRBD2 (7 bases). The CDR3 runs to 18 residues. Germline CDR1 LGHNA, CDR2 YSLEER. V was shortened by 2 bases and J by 0 bases, with 19 bases between the two germline ends.

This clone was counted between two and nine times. The CDR3 DNA follows: TGTGCCAGCAGCTTATCTTGGGCAGCTAATGAAAAACTGTTTTTT. Translation: CASSLSWAANEKLFF. This chain links TRBV7-9 with TRBJ1-4, with unresolved D. CDR1 SEHNR and CDR2 FQNEAQ come from the germline V gene (reference sequence). Trimming cost V 2 bases and J 3 bases, with 10 bases left between them. The CDR3 runs 15 residues.

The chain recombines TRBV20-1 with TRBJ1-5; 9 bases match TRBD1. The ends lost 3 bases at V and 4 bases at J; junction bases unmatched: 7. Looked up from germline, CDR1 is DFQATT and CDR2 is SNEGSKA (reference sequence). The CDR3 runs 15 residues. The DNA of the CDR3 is TGCAGTGCTAGTTTGGGACAGGGTGGTAATCAGCCCCAGCATTTT. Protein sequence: CSASLGQGGNQPQHF.

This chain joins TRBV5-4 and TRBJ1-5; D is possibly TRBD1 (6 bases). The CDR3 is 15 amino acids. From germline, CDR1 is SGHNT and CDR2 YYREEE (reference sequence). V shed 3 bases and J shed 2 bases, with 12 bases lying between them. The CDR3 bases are TGTGCCAGCAGCTCTGATGGGGGCGGCAATCAGCCCCAGCATTTT. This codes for CASSSDGGGNQPQHF.

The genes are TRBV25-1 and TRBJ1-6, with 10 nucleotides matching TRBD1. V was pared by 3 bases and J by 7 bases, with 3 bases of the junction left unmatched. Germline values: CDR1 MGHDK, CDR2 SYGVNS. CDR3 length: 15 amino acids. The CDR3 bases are TGTGCCAGCAGTGAGGGACAGGGGAGGAATTCACCCCTCCACTTT. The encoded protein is CASSEGQGRNSPLHF.

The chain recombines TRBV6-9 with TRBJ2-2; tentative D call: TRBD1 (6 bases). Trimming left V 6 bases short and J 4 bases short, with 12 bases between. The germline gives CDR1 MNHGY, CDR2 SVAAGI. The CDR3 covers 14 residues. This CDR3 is CASSKTGATGELFF. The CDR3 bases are TGTGCCAGCAGCAAGACAGGCGCCACCGGGGAGCTGTTTTTT.

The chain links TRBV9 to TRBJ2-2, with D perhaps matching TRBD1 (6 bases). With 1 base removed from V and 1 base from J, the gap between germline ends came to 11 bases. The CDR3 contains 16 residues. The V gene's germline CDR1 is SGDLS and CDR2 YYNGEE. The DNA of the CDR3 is TGTGCCAGCAGCGTACAGGGGATTAGGAACACCGGGGAGCTGTTTTTT. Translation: CASSVQGIRNTGELFF.

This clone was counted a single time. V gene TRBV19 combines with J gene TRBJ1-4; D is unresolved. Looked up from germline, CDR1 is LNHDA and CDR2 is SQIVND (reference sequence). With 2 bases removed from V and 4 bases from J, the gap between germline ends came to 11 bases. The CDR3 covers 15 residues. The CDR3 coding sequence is TGTGCCAGTAGTATACCCACAGCAGTTAATGAAAAACTGTTTTTT. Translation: CASSIPTAVNEKLFF.

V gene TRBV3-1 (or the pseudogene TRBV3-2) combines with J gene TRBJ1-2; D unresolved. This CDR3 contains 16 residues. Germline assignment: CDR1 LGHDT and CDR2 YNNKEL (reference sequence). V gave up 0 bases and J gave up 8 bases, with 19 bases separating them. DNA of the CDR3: TGTGCCAGCAGCCAAGAGGCCGAAATAGGGAGTAGGGGCTACACCTTC. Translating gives CASSQEAEIGSRGYTF.

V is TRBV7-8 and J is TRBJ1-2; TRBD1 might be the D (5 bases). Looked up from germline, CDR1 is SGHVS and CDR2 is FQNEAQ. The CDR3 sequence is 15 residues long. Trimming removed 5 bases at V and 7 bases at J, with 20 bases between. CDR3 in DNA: TGTGCCAGCAGCCCCGCGCGGAGACAGACGGGTGGCTACACCTTC. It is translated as CASSPARRQTGGYTF.

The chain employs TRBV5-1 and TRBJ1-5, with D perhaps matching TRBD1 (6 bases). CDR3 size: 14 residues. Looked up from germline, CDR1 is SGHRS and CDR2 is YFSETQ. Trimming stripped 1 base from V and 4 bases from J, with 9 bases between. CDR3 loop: CASSLTGRNQPQHF. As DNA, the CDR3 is TGCGCCAGCAGCTTGACAGGGCGAAATCAGCCCCAGCATTTT.

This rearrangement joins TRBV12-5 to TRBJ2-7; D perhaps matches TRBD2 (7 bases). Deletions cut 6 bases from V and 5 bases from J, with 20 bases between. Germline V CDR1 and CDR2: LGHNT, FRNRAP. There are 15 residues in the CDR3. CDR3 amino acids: CASGSLVRGGNEQYF. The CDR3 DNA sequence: TGTGCTAGTGGCTCTTTGGTTAGGGGGGGAAACGAGCAGTACTTC.